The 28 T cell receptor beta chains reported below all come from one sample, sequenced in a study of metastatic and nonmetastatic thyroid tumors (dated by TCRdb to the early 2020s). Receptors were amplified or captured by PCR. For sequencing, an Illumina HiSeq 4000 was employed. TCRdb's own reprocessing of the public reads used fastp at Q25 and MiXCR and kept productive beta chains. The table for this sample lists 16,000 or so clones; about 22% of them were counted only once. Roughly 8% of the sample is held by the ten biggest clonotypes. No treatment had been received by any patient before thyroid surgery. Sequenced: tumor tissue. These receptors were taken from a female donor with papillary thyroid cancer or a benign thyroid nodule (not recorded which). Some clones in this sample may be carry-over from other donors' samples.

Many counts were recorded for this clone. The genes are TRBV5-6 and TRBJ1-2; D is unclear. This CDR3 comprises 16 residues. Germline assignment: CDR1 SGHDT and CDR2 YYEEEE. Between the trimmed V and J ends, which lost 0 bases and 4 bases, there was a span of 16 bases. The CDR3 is CASSLEIHSSGYGYTF. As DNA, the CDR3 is TGTGCCAGCAGCTTGGAGATCCACTCGAGCGGCTATGGCTACACCTTC.

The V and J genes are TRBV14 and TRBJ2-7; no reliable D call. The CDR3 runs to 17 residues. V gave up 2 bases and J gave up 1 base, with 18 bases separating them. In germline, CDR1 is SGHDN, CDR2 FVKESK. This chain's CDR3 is CASSQSYSHRLSYEQYF. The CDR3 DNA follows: TGTGCCAGCAGCCAATCGTATAGCCACCGACTTTCCTACGAGCAGTACTTC.

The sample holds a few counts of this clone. CDR3 DNA: TGTGCCTGGAACAGACAGGGGGTAAGGAATGAGCAGTTCTTC. This translates into CAWNRQGVRNEQFF. The chain combines TRBV30 with TRBJ2-1, with 9 bases matching TRBD1. Unmatched junction bases numbered 8, after V lost 4 bases and J lost 7 bases. Germline V gene data show CDR1 as GTSNPN and CDR2 as SVGIG (reference sequence). There are 14 residues in the CDR3.

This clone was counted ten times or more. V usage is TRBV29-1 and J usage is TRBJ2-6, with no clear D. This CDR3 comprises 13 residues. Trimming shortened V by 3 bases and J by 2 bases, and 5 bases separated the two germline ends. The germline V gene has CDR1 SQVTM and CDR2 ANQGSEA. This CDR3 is CSVDPAGANVLTF. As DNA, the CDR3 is TGCAGCGTTGACCCCGCTGGGGCCAACGTCCTGACTTTC.

CDR3 region: CASSYQEHTDTQYF. The CDR3 bases are TGTGCCAGCAGTTACCAAGAGCACACAGATACGCAGTATTTT. The J gene is TRBJ2-3, the V gene TRBV6-2 or TRBV6-3, with D uncertain. The CDR3 runs 14 residues. Trimming removed 2 bases from V and 2 bases from J, with 8 bases in between. Germline CDR1 is MNHEY and CDR2 is SVGEGT.

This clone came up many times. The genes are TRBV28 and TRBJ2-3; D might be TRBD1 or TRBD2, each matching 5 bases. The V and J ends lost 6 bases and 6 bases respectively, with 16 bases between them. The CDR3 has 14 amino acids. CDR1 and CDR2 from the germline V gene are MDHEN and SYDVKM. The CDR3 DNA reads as TGTGCCAGCAGCCACATGGGGGTAGGGGATACGCAGTATTTT. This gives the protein CASSHMGVGDTQYF.

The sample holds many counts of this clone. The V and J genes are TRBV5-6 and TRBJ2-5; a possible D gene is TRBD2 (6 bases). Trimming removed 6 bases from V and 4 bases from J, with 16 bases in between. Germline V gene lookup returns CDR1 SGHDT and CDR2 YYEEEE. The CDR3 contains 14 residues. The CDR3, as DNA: TGTGCCAGCACCCGGGGACTGGGGGGAGAGACCCAGTACTTC. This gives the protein CASTRGLGGETQYF. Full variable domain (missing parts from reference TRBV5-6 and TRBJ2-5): DAGVTQSPTHLIKTRGQQVTLRCSPKSGHDTVSWYQQALGQGPQFIFQYYEEEERQRGNFPDRFSGHQFPNYSSELNVNALLLGDSALYLCASTRGLGGETQYFGPGTRLLVL.

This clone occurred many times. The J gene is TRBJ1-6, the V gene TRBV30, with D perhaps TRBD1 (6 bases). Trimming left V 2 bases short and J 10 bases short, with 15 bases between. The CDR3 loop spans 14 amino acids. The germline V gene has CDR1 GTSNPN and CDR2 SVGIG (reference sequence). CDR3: CAWSRNRAGSPLHF. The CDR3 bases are TGTGCCTGGAGTCGGAACAGGGCTGGGTCACCCCTCCACTTT.

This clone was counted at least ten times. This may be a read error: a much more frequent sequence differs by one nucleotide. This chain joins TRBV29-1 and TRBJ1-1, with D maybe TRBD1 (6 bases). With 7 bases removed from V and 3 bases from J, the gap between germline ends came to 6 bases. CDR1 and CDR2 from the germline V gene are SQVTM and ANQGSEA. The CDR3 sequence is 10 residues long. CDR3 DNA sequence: TGCAGCGGACAGGACACTGAAGCTTTCTTT. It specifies CSGQDTEAFF.

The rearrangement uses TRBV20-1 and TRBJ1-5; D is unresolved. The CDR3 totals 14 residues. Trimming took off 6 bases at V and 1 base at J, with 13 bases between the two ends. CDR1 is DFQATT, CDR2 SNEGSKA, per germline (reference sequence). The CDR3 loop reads CSALNMRSNQPQHF. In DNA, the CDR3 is TGCAGTGCCCTGAACATGAGAAGCAATCAGCCCCAGCATTTT.

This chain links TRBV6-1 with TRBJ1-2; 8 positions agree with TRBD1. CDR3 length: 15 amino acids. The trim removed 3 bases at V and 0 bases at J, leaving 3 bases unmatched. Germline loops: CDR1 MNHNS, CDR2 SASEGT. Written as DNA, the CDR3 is TGTGCCAGCAGTGAGGGACAGGCTTCTAACTATGGCTACACCTTC. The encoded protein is CASSEGQASNYGYTF.

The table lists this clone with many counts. The CDR3 region has the DNA TGTGCCAGCAGCGGTAGCGGGGTCGCAGATACGCAGTATTTT. Translation: CASSGSGVADTQYF. This chain links TRBV9 with TRBJ2-3, with 8 bases fitting TRBD2. The J segment lost 4 bases and the V segment lost 3 bases, leaving 4 bases of the junction unmatched. Germline loops: CDR1 SGDLS, CDR2 YYNGEE. The CDR3 runs 14 residues.

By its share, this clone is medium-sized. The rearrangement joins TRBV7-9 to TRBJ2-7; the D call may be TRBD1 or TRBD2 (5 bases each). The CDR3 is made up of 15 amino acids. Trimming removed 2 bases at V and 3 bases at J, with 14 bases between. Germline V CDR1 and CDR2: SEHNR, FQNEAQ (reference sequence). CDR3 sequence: CASSLPWDPYYEQYF. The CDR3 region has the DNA TGTGCCAGCAGCTTACCCTGGGACCCATACTACGAGCAGTACTTC.

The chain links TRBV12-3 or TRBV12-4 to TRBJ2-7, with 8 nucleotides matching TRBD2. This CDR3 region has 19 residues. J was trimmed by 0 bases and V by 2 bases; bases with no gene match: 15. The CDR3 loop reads CASSLKGLAGLSGSYEQYF. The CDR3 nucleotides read TGTGCCAGCAGTTTAAAGGGATTAGCGGGACTTTCGGGCTCCTACGAGCAGTACTTC.

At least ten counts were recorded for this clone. CDR3 sequence reads: CSVVGNWDRRFDEQYF. CDR3 sequence (DNA): TGCAGCGTTGTAGGTAATTGGGACAGGAGGTTCGACGAGCAGTACTTC. The chain recombines TRBV29-1 with TRBJ2-7; 8 bases line up with TRBD1. With V trimmed by 4 bases and J by 5 bases, 16 bases remained unmatched. This CDR3 spans 16 amino acids. The germline CDR1 and CDR2 sequences are SQVTM and ANQGSEA.

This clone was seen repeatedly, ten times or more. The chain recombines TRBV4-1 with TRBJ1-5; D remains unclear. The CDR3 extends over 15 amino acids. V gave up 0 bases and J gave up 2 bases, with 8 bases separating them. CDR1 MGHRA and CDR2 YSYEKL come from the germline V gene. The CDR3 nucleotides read TGCGCCAGCAGCCAAGATGGTACAGGCAATCAGCCCCAGCATTTT. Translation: CASSQDGTGNQPQHF.

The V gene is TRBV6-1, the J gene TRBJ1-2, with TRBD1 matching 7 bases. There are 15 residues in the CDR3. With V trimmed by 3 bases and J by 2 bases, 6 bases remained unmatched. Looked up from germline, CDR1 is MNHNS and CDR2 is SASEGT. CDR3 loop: CASSDPGQTNYGYTF. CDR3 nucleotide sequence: TGTGCCAGCAGTGATCCGGGACAGACAAACTATGGCTACACCTTC.

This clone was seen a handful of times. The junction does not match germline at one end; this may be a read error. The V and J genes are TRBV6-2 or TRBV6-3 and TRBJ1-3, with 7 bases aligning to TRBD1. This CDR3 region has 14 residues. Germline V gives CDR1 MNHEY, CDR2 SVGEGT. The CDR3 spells CASRGGTSGNTIYF. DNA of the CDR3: TGCGCCAGCAGGGGGGGGACTTCTGGAAACACCATATATTTT.

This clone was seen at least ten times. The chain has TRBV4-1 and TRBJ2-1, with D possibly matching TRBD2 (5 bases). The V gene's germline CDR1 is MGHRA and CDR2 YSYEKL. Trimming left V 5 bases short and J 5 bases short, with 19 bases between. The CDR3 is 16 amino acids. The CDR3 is CASSNPKASFDNEQFF. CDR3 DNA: TGCGCCAGCAGCAACCCAAAGGCTAGCTTCGACAATGAGCAGTTCTTC.

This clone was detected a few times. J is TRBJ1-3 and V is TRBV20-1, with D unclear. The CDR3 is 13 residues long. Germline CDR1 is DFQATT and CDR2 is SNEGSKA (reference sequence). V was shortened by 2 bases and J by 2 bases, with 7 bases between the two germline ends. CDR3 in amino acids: CSARQAAGNTIYF. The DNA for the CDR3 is TGCAGTGCTAGACAGGCGGCTGGAAACACCATATATTTT.

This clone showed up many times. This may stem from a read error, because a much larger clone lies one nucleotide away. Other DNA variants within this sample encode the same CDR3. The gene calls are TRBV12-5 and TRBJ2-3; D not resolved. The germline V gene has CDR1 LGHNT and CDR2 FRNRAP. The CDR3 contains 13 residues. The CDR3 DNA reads TGTGCTAGCGGTTTGTCCCAGTCAGATACGCAGTATTTT. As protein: CASGLSQSDTQYF.

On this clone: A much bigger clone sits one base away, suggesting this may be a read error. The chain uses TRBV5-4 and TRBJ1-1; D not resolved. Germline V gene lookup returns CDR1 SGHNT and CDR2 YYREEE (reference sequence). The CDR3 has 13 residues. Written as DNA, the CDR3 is TGTGCCAGCAGCTTGGCCGTGAACACTGAGGCTTTCTTT. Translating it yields CASSLAVNTEAFF.

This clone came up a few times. Here the CDR3 DNA reads TGTGCCAGCACCCTACCCCACCCAACCTACGAGCAGTACTTC. Translated, it gives CASTLPHPTYEQYF. The V and J genes are TRBV6-1 and TRBJ2-7; D is unclear. The CDR3 extends over 14 amino acids. Trimming took 7 bases from V and 2 from J, leaving 15 bases between them. Looked up from germline, CDR1 is MNHNS and CDR2 is SASEGT.

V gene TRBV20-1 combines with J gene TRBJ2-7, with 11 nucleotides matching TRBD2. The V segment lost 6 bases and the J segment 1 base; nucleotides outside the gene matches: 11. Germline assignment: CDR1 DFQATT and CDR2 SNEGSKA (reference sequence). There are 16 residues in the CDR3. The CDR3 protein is CSARDSSGGASYEQYF. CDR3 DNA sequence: TGCAGTGCCAGGGACAGTAGCGGGGGGGCGTCCTACGAGCAGTACTTC.

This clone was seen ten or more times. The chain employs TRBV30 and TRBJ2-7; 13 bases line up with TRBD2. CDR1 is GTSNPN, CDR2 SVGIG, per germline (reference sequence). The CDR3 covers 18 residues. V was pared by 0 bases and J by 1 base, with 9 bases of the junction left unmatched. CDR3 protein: CAWSVRAGLAGVSYEQYF. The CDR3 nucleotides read TGTGCCTGGAGTGTACGGGCCGGACTAGCGGGAGTATCCTACGAGCAGTACTTC.

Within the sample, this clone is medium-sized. The CDR3 protein is CSAADKRLYEQYF. For the CDR3, the DNA is TGCAGTGCCGCGGACAAGAGACTGTACGAGCAGTACTTC. This sequence joins TRBV20-1 and TRBJ2-7; D might be TRBD1 (5 bases). Trimming took 6 bases from V and 4 from J, leaving 16 bases between them. Germline V gene sequence: CDR1 DFQATT, CDR2 SNEGSKA (reference sequence). This CDR3 spans 13 amino acids.

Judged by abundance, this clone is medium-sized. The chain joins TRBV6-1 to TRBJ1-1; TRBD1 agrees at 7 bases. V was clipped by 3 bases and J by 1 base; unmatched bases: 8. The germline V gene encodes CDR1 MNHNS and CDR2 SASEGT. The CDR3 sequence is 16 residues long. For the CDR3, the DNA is TGTGCCAGCAGTGACCGACAGGGTGTGTGGAACACTGAAGCTTTCTTT. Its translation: CASSDRQGVWNTEAFF.

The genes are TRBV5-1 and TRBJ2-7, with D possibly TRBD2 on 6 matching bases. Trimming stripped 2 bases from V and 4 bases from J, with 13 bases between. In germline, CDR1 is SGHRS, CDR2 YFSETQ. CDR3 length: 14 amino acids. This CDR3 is CASSFSGVVYEQYF. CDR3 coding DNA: TGCGCCAGCAGCTTTTCGGGAGTAGTTTACGAGCAGTACTTC.